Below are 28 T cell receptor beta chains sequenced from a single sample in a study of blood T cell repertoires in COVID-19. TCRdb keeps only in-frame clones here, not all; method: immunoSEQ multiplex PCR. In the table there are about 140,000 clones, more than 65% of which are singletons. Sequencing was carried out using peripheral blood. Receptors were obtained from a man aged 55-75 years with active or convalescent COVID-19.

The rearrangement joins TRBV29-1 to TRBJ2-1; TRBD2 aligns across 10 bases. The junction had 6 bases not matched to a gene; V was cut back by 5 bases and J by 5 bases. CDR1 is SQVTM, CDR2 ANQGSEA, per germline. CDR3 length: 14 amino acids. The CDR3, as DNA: TGCAGCGTTCTGGTACTAGCGGGAAACAATGAGCAGTTCTTC. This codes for CSVLVLAGNNEQFF.

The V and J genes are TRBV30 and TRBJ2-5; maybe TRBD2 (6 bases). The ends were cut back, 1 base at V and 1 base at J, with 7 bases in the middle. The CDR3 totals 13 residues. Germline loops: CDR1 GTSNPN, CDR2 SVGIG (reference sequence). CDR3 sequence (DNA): TGTGCCTGGAGTGGGAGGGGCCAAGAGACCCAGTACTTC. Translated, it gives CAWSGRGQETQYF.

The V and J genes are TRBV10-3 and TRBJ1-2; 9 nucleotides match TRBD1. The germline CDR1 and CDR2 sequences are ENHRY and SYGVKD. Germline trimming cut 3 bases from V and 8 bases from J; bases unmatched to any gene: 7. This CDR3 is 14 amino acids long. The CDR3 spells CAISDGTGFVGYTF. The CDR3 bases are TGTGCCATCAGTGACGGGACAGGGTTCGTCGGCTACACCTTC.

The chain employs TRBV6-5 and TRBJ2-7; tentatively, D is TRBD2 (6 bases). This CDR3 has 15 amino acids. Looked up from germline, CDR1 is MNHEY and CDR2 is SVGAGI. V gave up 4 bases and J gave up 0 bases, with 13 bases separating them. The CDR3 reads CASSSRDGSSYEQYF. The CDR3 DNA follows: TGTGCCAGCAGTTCCCGGGACGGGAGCTCCTACGAGCAGTACTTC.

This CDR3 is CASSSVTVLETQYF. The CDR3 DNA is TGTGCCAGCAGCTCGGTGACAGTACTAGAGACCCAGTACTTC. The chain links TRBV5-6 to TRBJ2-5; D perhaps matches TRBD1 (5 bases). In germline, CDR1 is SGHDT, CDR2 YYEEEE. The CDR3 totals 14 residues. V was shortened by 3 bases and J by 4 bases, with 13 bases between the two germline ends. Together with reference TRBV5-6 and TRBJ2-5, the CDR3 gives the full variable domain: DAGVTQSPTHLIKTRGQQVTLRCSPKSGHDTVSWYQQALGQGPQFIFQYYEEEERQRGNFPDRFSGHQFPNYSSELNVNALLLGDSALYLCASSSVTVLETQYFGPGTRLLVL.

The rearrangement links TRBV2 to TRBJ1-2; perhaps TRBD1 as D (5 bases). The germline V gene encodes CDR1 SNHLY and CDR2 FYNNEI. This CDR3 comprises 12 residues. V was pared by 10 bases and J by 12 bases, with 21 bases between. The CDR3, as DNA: TGTGCCAACGAGGCCTCAGGGTCTACGAACACCTTC. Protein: CANEASGSTNTF. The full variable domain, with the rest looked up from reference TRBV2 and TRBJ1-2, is EPEVTQTPSHQVTQMGQEVILRCVPISNHLYFYWYRQILGQKVEFLVSFYNNEISEKSEIFDDQFSVERPDGSNFTLKIRSTKLEDSAMYFCANEASGSTNTFGSGTRLTVV.

The CDR3 protein is CSVPLDRFVSGANVLTF. The CDR3 coding sequence is TGCAGCGTGCCCCTGGACAGATTCGTCTCTGGGGCCAACGTCCTGACTTTC. The chain carries TRBV29-1 and TRBJ2-6; possibly TRBD1 for D (6 bases). V gave up 6 bases and J gave up 0 bases, with 18 bases separating them. The CDR3 is 17 amino acids. CDR1 is SQVTM, CDR2 ANQGSEA, per germline.

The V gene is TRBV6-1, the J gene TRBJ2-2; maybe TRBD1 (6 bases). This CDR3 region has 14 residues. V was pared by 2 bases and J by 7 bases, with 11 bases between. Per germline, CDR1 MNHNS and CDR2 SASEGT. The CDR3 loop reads CASSEYFRGGELFF. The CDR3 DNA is TGTGCCAGCAGTGAATATTTCAGGGGCGGGGAGCTGTTTTTT.

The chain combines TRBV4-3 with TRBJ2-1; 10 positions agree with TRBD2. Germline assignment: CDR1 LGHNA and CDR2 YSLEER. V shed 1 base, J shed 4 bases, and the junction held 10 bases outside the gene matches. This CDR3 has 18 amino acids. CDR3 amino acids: CASSQVVGSGGTYNEQFF. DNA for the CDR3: TGCGCCAGCAGCCAAGTGGTTGGTAGCGGGGGGACTTACAATGAGCAGTTCTTC.

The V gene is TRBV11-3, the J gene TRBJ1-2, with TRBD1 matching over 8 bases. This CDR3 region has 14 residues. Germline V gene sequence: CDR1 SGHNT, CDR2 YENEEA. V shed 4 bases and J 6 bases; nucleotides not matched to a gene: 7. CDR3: CASSSGTGGNGYTF. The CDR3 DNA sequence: TGTGCCAGCAGCTCCGGGACAGGAGGGAATGGCTACACCTTC.

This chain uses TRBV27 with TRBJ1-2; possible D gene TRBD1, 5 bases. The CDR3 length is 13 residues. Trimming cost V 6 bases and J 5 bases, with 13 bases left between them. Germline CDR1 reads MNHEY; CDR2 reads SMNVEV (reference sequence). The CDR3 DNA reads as TGTGCCAGCAGGATGACAGCGGGGTATGGCTACACCTTC. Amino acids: CASRMTAGYGYTF.

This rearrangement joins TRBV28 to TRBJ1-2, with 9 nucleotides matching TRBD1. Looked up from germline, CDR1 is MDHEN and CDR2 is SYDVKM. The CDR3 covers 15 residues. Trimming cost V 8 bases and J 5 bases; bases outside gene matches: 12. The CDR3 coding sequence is TGTGCCAGCGGACCACAGGGGGCGTTGGTTTATGGCTACACCTTC. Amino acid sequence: CASGPQGALVYGYTF.

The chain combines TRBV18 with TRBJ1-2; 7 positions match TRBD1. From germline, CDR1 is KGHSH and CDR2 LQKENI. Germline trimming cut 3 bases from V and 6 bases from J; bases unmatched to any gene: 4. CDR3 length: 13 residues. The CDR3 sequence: CASSPRGDNGYTF. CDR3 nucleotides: TGTGCCAGCTCACCCAGGGGGGATAATGGCTACACCTTC.

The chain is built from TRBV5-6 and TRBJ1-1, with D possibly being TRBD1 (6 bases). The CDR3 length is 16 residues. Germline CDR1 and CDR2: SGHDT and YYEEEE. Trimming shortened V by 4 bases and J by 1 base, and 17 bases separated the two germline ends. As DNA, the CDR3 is TGTGCCAGCAGCCTACGATTACAGGGCCCGAACACTGAAGCTTTCTTT. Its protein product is CASSLRLQGPNTEAFF.

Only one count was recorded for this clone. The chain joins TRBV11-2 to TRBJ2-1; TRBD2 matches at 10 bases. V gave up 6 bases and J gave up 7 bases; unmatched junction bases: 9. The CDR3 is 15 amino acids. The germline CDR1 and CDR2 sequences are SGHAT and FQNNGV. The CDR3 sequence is CASRLSGGALNEQFF. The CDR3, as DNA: TGTGCCAGCAGGTTGAGCGGGGGGGCTTTGAATGAGCAGTTCTTC. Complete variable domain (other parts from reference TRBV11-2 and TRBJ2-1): EAGVAQSPRYKIIEKRQSVAFWCNPISGHATLYWYQQILGQGPKLLIQFQNNGVVDDSQLPKDRFSAERLKGVDSTLKIQPAKLEDSAVYLCASRLSGGALNEQFFGPGTRLTVL.

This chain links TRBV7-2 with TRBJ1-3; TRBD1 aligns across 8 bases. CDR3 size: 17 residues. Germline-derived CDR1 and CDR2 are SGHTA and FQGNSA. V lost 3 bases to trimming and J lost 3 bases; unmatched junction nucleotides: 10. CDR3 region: CASSLRPAGGYGNTIYF. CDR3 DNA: TGTGCCAGCAGCTTGAGGCCGGCAGGGGGCTATGGAAACACCATATATTTT.

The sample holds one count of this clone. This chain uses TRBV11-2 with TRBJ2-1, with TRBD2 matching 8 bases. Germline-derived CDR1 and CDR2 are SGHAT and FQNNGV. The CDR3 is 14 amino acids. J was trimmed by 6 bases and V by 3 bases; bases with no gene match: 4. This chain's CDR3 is CASSLGLEINEQFF. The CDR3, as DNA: TGTGCCAGCAGCTTGGGACTAGAGATCAATGAGCAGTTCTTC.

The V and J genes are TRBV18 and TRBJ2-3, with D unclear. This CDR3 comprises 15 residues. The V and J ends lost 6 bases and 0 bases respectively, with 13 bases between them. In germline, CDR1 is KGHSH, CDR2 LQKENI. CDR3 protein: CASSVGASSTDTQYF. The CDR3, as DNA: TGTGCCAGCTCTGTTGGAGCGAGTAGCACAGATACGCAGTATTTT.

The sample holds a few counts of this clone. DNA of the CDR3: TGTGCCAGCAGCCCCGACAGGGCTGGAAACACCATATATTTT. As protein: CASSPDRAGNTIYF. The rearrangement links TRBV6-5 to TRBJ1-3; 7 positions agree with TRBD1. Germline V gives CDR1 MNHEY, CDR2 SVGAGI. The V and J ends lost 6 bases and 2 bases, in that order; junction bases with no gene match: 4. This CDR3 spans 14 amino acids.

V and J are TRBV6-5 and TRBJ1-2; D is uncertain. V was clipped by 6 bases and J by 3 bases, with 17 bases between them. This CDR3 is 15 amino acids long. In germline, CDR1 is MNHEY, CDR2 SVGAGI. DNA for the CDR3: TGTGCCAGCAGGGAGGAACTTACGGAGTACTATGGCTACACCTTC. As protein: CASREELTEYYGYTF.

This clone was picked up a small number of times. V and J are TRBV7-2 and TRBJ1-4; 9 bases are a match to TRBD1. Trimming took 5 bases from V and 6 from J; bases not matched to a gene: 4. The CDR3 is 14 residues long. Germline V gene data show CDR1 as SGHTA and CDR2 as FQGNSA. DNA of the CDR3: TGTGCCAGCAGCCAGGACAGGGGAGATGAAAAACTGTTTTTT. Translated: CASSQDRGDEKLFF.

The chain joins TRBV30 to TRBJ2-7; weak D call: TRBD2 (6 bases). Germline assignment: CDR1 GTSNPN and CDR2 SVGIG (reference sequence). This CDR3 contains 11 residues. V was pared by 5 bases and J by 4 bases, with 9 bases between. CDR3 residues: CAWAGTYEQYF. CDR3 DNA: TGTGCCTGGGCAGGGACTTACGAGCAGTACTTC. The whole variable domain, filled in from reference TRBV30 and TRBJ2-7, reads SQTIHQWPATLVQPVGSPLSLECTVEGTSNPNLYWYRQAAGRGLQLLFYSVGIGQISSEVPQNLSASRPQDRQFILSSKKLLLSDSGFYLCAWAGTYEQYFGPGTRLTVT.

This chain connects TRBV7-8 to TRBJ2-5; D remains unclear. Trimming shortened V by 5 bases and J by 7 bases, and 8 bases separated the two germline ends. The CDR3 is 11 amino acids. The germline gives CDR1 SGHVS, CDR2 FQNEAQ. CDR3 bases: TGTGCCAGCAGCCACGGCGGGACCCAGTACTTC. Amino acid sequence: CASSHGGTQYF.

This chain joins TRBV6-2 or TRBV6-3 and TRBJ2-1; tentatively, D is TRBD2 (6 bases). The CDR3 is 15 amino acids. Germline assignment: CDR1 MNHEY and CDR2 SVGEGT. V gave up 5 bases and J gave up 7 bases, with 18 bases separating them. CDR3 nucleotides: TGTGCCAGCAGTCTACATAGGGCTAGCGAAAATGAGCAGTTCTTC. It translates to CASSLHRASENEQFF.

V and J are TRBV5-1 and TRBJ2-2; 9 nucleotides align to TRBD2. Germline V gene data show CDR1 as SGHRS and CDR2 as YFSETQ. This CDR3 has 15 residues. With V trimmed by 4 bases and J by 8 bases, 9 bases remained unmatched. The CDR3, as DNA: TGCGCCAGCAGCGACGGGACTAGCCCATCGGGGGAGCTGTTTTTT. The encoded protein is CASSDGTSPSGELFF. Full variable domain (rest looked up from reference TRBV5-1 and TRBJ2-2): KAGVTQTPRYLIKTRGQQVTLSCSPISGHRSVSWYQQTPGQGLQFLFEYFSETQRNKGNFPGRFSGRQFSNSRSEMNVSTLELGDSALYLCASSDGTSPSGELFFGEGSRLTVL.

The CDR3 here is CASSLGLETRYGYTF. The CDR3 DNA reads TGTGCCAGCAGCTTAGGTCTTGAAACGAGGTATGGCTACACCTTC. The rearrangement joins TRBV11-3 to TRBJ1-2; no reliable D call. V lost 1 base and J lost 5, with 14 bases in between. Germline CDR1 and CDR2: SGHNT and YENEEA. This CDR3 is 15 amino acids long.

The CDR3 reads CSVGRKGGSYGYTF. CDR3 coding DNA: TGCAGCGTTGGTAGAAAAGGGGGCTCCTATGGCTACACCTTC. This chain uses TRBV29-1 with TRBJ1-2; the match to TRBD1 covers 7 bases. V was clipped by 4 bases and J by 4 bases; unmatched bases: 9. The CDR3 covers 14 residues. Germline assignment: CDR1 SQVTM and CDR2 ANQGSEA. Complete variable domain (other parts from reference TRBV29-1 and TRBJ1-2): SAVISQKPSRDICQRGTSLTIQCQVDSQVTMMFWYRQQPGQSLTLIATANQGSEATYESGFVIDKFPISRPNLTFSTLTVSNMSPEDSSIYLCSVGRKGGSYGYTFGSGTRLTVV.

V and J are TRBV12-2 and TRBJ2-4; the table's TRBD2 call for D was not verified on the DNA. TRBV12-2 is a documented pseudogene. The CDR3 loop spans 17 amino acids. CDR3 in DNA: TGTGCAAGTCGCGCACTCGCGGGAGGGCCGTTTGAAAACATTCAGTACTTC. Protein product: CASRALAGGPFENIQYF.